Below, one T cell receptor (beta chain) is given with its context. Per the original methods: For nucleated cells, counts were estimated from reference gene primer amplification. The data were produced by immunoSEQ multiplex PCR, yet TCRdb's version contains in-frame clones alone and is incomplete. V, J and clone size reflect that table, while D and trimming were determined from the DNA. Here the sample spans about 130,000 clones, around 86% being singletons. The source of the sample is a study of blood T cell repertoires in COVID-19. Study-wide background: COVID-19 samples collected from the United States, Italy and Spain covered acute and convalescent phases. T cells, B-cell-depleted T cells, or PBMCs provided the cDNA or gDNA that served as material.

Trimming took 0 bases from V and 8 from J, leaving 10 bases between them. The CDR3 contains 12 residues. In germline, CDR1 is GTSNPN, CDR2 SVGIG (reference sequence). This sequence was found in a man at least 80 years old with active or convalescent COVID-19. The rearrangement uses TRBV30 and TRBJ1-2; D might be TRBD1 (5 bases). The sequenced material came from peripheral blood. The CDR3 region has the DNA TGTGCCTGGAGTGTTGGGGGGTTCGGCTACACCTTC. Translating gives CAWSVGGFGYTF.